This T cell receptor beta chain is from a study of cytomegalovirus exposure and HLA in healthy donors. Primers for the PCR totalled 60 Vbeta and 13 Jbeta. Using immunoSEQ multiplex PCR, the repertoire was profiled, and TCRdb retains in-frame clones only, with some absent. There are some 89,000 clones in the sample; 78% occur only once, and roughly 4.3% lies in the top ten. The germline gives CDR1 SQVTM, CDR2 ANQGSEA. V was clipped by 6 bases and J by 4 bases; unmatched bases: 4. The CDR3 is made up of 12 amino acids. Sequenced: PBMCs. The origin of this receptor is a woman between 35 and 50 years old in good health and CMV-seropositive. This sequence joins TRBV29-1 and TRBJ2-5, with 8 positions matching TRBD1. In DNA form, the CDR3 reads TGCAGCGTCTTTGACAGGGGAGAGACCCAGTACTTC. Translated, it gives CSVFDRGETQYF.